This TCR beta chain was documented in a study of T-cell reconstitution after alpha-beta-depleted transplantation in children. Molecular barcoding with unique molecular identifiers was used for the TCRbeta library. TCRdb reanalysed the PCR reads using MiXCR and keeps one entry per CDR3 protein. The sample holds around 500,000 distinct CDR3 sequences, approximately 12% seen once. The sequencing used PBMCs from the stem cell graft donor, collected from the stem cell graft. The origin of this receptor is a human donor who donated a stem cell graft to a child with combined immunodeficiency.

This CDR3 is CASSQDLGHPWFF. The DNA for the CDR3 is TGTGCCAGCAGCCAAGATCTGGGGCACCCTTGGTTCTTC. The chain links TRBV4-2 to TRBJ2-1; weak D call: TRBD1 (5 bases). The CDR3 has 13 amino acids. Deletions cut 0 bases from V and 15 bases from J, with 15 bases between. Germline values: CDR1 LGHNA, CDR2 YNFKEQ.